These T cell receptor beta chains were read from a single sample in a study of T cells in Graves' hyperthyroidism and ophthalmopathy. TCRdb processed the multiplex PCR reads anew with MiXCR; each CDR3 protein has one entry. Of some 180,000 distinct CDR3 sequences listed, about a sixth are singletons. Material for sequencing was blood. These TCRs come from a woman aged 45-65 years with Graves' hyperthyroidism. CDR3s include the opening cysteine and the closing phenylalanine or tryptophan. Fields, in order: D gene, clone size, V gene, J gene, CDR3 protein, CDR3 DNA. A D gene is named only where the DNA matches it firmly. The listing skips clone size in some rows; elsewhere it reads once, few, many or a size class.

d_gene: TRBD1; abundance: many; v_gene: TRBV19; j_gene: TRBJ2-5; CDR3aa: CASRGTAKETQYF; CDR3nt: TGTGCCAGTAGGGGGACAGCCAAAGAGACCCAGTACTTC
d_gene: .; abundance: few; v_gene: TRBV3-1; j_gene: TRBJ1-6; CDR3aa: CASSQSGPRDSPLHF; CDR3nt: TGTGCCAGCAGCCAGAGCGGACCACGGGACTCACCCCTCCACTTT
d_gene: .; abundance: many; v_gene: TRBV24-1; j_gene: TRBJ1-1; CDR3aa: CATRGGTEAFF; CDR3nt: TGTGCCACCAGAGGTGGGACTGAAGCTTTCTTT
d_gene: .; abundance: many; v_gene: TRBV29-1; j_gene: TRBJ2-3; CDR3aa: CSVEDQGADTQYF; CDR3nt: TGCAGCGTTGAAGATCAAGGTGCAGATACGCAGTATTTT
d_gene: .; abundance: many; v_gene: TRBV6-1; j_gene: TRBJ2-2; CDR3aa: CVNAGELFF; CDR3nt: TGTGTAAACGCCGGGGAGCTGTTTTTT
d_gene: .; abundance: many; v_gene: TRBV6-2/TRBV6-3; j_gene: TRBJ2-3; CDR3aa: CASSYGQSTDTQYF; CDR3nt: TGTGCCAGCAGTTACGGACAGAGCACAGATACGCAGTATTTT
d_gene: TRBD2; abundance: .; v_gene: TRBV13; j_gene: TRBJ2-5; CDR3aa: CASSEGLAGGPRQETQYF; CDR3nt: TGTGCCAGCAGCGAAGGACTAGCGGGGGGGCCGAGGCAAGAGACCCAGTACTTC
d_gene: .; abundance: many; v_gene: TRBV29-1; j_gene: TRBJ1-1; CDR3aa: CSVDGRLNTEAFF; CDR3nt: TGCAGCGTTGATGGTAGGTTGAACACTGAAGCTTTCTTT
d_gene: .; abundance: few; v_gene: TRBV27; j_gene: TRBJ2-7; CDR3aa: CASSLMARGHRYEQYF; CDR3nt: TGTGCCAGCAGCCTAATGGCCCGAGGACACCGCTACGAGCAGTACTTC
d_gene: .; abundance: many; v_gene: TRBV20-1; j_gene: TRBJ1-1; CDR3aa: CSARDHEGVINTEAFF; CDR3nt: TGCAGTGCTAGAGACCACGAGGGGGTAATAAACACTGAAGCTTTCTTT
d_gene: TRBD2; abundance: .; v_gene: TRBV20-1; j_gene: TRBJ2-7; CDR3aa: CSARDLASGGDSYEQYF; CDR3nt: TGCAGTGCTAGAGATTTGGCTAGCGGGGGGGACTCCTACGAGCAGTACTTC
d_gene: TRBD1; abundance: many; v_gene: TRBV3-1; j_gene: TRBJ1-2; CDR3aa: CASSRQGAGGYTF; CDR3nt: TGTGCCAGCAGCCGTCAGGGGGCCGGTGGCTACACCTTC
d_gene: .; abundance: many; v_gene: TRBV6-2/TRBV6-3; j_gene: TRBJ1-1; CDR3aa: CASSYPTENTEAFF; CDR3nt: TGTGCCAGCAGTTACCCGACAGAGAACACTGAAGCTTTCTTT
d_gene: .; abundance: .; v_gene: TRBV6-1; j_gene: TRBJ2-3; CDR3aa: CASSEASGTTDTQYF; CDR3nt: TGTGCCAGCAGTGAGGCCAGCGGCACCACAGATACGCAGTATTTT
d_gene: .; abundance: many; v_gene: TRBV7-9; j_gene: TRBJ1-2; CDR3aa: CASSLGRQASNYGYTF; CDR3nt: TGTGCCAGCAGCTTAGGTCGACAGGCCTCCAACTATGGCTACACCTTC
d_gene: .; abundance: many; v_gene: TRBV5-5; j_gene: TRBJ1-2; CDR3aa: CASSPGVGYGYTF; CDR3nt: TGTGCCAGCAGCCCAGGGGTGGGGTATGGCTACACCTTC
d_gene: .; abundance: few; v_gene: TRBV4-1; j_gene: TRBJ2-5; CDR3aa: CASSQGALETQYF; CDR3nt: TGCGCCAGCAGCCAAGGAGCCTTGGAGACCCAGTACTTC
d_gene: .; abundance: many; v_gene: TRBV10-3; j_gene: TRBJ1-2; CDR3aa: CATQDLAPLNYGYTF; CDR3nt: TGTGCCACCCAGGACCTGGCCCCTCTTAACTATGGCTACACCTTC
d_gene: .; abundance: many; v_gene: TRBV27; j_gene: TRBJ2-2; CDR3aa: CASSRQINTGELFF; CDR3nt: TGTGCCAGCAGTCGACAAATCAACACCGGGGAGCTGTTTTTT
d_gene: TRBD1; abundance: many; v_gene: TRBV10-3; j_gene: TRBJ1-1; CDR3aa: CAIDETGGNTEAFF; CDR3nt: TGTGCCATCGATGAGACAGGGGGGAACACTGAAGCTTTCTTT
d_gene: .; abundance: few; v_gene: TRBV12-3/TRBV12-4; j_gene: TRBJ1-6; CDR3aa: CASSVTGFNSPLHF; CDR3nt: TGTGCCAGCAGTGTTACAGGGTTTAATTCACCCCTCCACTTT
d_gene: .; abundance: .; v_gene: TRBV19; j_gene: TRBJ2-7; CDR3aa: CASSSRTGGPTYEQYF; CDR3nt: TGTGCCAGTAGTTCCCGGACTGGGGGGCCTACCTACGAGCAGTACTTC
d_gene: TRBD1; abundance: many; v_gene: TRBV12-3/TRBV12-4; j_gene: TRBJ1-1; CDR3aa: CASSFNRGNTEAFF; CDR3nt: TGTGCCAGCAGTTTCAACAGGGGGAACACTGAAGCTTTCTTT
d_gene: .; abundance: many; v_gene: TRBV12-3/TRBV12-4; j_gene: TRBJ1-2; CDR3aa: CASSLGRARRNGYTF; CDR3nt: TGTGCCAGCAGTTTAGGGAGGGCCCGTAGGAATGGCTACACCTTC
d_gene: .; abundance: .; v_gene: TRBV18; j_gene: TRBJ2-6; CDR3aa: CASSPTLGRSSGANVLTF; CDR3nt: TGTGCCAGCTCACCGACCCTCGGACGGAGCTCTGGGGCCAACGTCCTGACTTTC
d_gene: TRBD2; abundance: .; v_gene: TRBV6-2/TRBV6-3; j_gene: TRBJ2-7; CDR3aa: CASSSTGTIPYEQYF; CDR3nt: TGTGCCAGCAGTTCCACCGGGACTATACCCTACGAGCAGTACTTC
d_gene: .; abundance: many; v_gene: TRBV15; j_gene: TRBJ1-6; CDR3aa: CATSRDPSNSPLHF; CDR3nt: TGTGCCACCAGCAGAGATCCGAGTAATTCACCCCTCCACTTT
d_gene: TRBD2; abundance: few; v_gene: TRBV5-1; j_gene: TRBJ2-7; CDR3aa: CASSSIAGSSYEQYF; CDR3nt: TGCGCCAGCAGCTCAATAGCGGGGTCGTCCTACGAGCAGTACTTC
d_gene: .; abundance: many; v_gene: TRBV7-9; j_gene: TRBJ1-5; CDR3aa: CASSHGQSNQPQHF; CDR3nt: TGTGCCAGCAGCCATGGACAGTCCAATCAGCCCCAGCATTTT
d_gene: .; abundance: many; v_gene: TRBV19; j_gene: TRBJ1-6; CDR3aa: CASTDSNSPLHF; CDR3nt: TGTGCCAGTACCGACAGTAATTCACCCCTCCACTTT
d_gene: TRBD2; abundance: many; v_gene: TRBV19; j_gene: TRBJ2-3; CDR3aa: CASKNPHRSGGDTQYF; CDR3nt: TGTGCCAGTAAAAACCCACACCGGAGCGGGGGAGATACGCAGTATTTT
d_gene: .; abundance: .; v_gene: TRBV9; j_gene: TRBJ1-6; CDR3aa: CASSGTAWNSPLHF; CDR3nt: TGTGCCAGCAGCGGGACCGCCTGGAATTCACCCCTCCACTTT
d_gene: TRBD1; abundance: many; v_gene: TRBV29-1; j_gene: TRBJ2-7; CDR3aa: CSVKTGGITYEQYF; CDR3nt: TGCAGCGTGAAGACAGGGGGCATTACCTACGAGCAGTACTTC
d_gene: TRBD2; abundance: .; v_gene: TRBV12-3/TRBV12-4; j_gene: TRBJ2-5; CDR3aa: CASNEGLAGMETQYF; CDR3nt: TGTGCCAGCAACGAAGGACTAGCGGGAATGGAGACCCAGTACTTC
d_gene: .; abundance: .; v_gene: TRBV4-2; j_gene: TRBJ2-2; CDR3aa: CASSQRTGELFF; CDR3nt: TGTGCCAGCAGCCAGCGGACCGGGGAGCTGTTTTTT
d_gene: .; abundance: many; v_gene: TRBV2; j_gene: TRBJ2-2; CDR3aa: CASNPAGYSAGELFF; CDR3nt: TGTGCCAGCAATCCAGCGGGTTATTCAGCCGGGGAGCTGTTTTTT
d_gene: .; abundance: .; v_gene: TRBV6-1; j_gene: TRBJ2-5; CDR3aa: CARSDWGPGEETQYF; CDR3nt: TGTGCCAGGAGTGACTGGGGGCCGGGGGAAGAGACCCAGTACTTC
d_gene: .; abundance: many; v_gene: TRBV12-3/TRBV12-4; j_gene: TRBJ1-5; CDR3aa: CASSWSNQPQHF; CDR3nt: TGTGCCAGCAGTTGGTCAAATCAGCCCCAGCATTTT
d_gene: TRBD2; abundance: many; v_gene: TRBV5-1; j_gene: TRBJ2-3; CDR3aa: CASSPGGSTDTQYF; CDR3nt: TGCGCCAGCAGCCCCGGGGGGTCCACAGATACGCAGTATTTT
d_gene: TRBD2; abundance: many; v_gene: TRBV6-1; j_gene: TRBJ2-2; CDR3aa: CASKPGLMNTGELFF; CDR3nt: TGTGCCAGCAAGCCGGGACTAATGAACACCGGGGAGCTGTTTTTT
d_gene: .; abundance: .; v_gene: TRBV13; j_gene: TRBJ1-4; CDR3aa: CASSLGPPRRATNEKLFF; CDR3nt: TGTGCCAGCAGCTTAGGACCACCCCGCCGGGCAACTAATGAAAAACTGTTTTTT
d_gene: .; abundance: many; v_gene: TRBV27; j_gene: TRBJ2-5; CDR3aa: CASSFFRRETQYF; CDR3nt: TGTGCCAGCAGTTTTTTTCGTCGGGAGACCCAGTACTTC
d_gene: .; abundance: many; v_gene: TRBV20-1; j_gene: TRBJ1-1; CDR3aa: CSARDQRLRGRENTEAFF; CDR3nt: TGCAGTGCTAGAGATCAAAGACTTCGGGGCAGGGAGAACACTGAAGCTTTCTTT
d_gene: .; abundance: many; v_gene: TRBV12-3/TRBV12-4; j_gene: TRBJ2-3; CDR3aa: CASSLFFGGGSTNTQYF; CDR3nt: TGTGCCAGCAGTTTATTTTTCGGTGGCGGATCAACGAATACGCAGTATTTT
d_gene: .; abundance: .; v_gene: TRBV5-4; j_gene: TRBJ1-3; CDR3aa: CASSLDNHSGNTIYF; CDR3nt: TGTGCCAGCAGCTTGGATAACCACTCTGGAAACACCATATATTTT
d_gene: TRBD2; abundance: .; v_gene: TRBV7-2; j_gene: TRBJ2-2; CDR3aa: CASSLGGGSTGELFF; CDR3nt: TGTGCCAGCAGCTTAGGCGGGGGGAGTACCGGGGAGCTGTTTTTT
d_gene: .; abundance: many; v_gene: TRBV3-1; j_gene: TRBJ2-5; CDR3aa: CASSQGFRVQETQYF; CDR3nt: TGTGCCAGCAGCCAAGGCTTCAGGGTACAAGAGACCCAGTACTTC
d_gene: .; abundance: .; v_gene: TRBV3-2; j_gene: TRBJ2-1; CDR3aa: CASSQARDTYNEQFF; CDR3nt: TGTGCCAGCAGCCAGGCCCGGGACACATACAATGAGCAGTTCTTC